This TCR beta chain stems from a study of technical replicates of blood from several donors (dated by TCRdb to 2015 to 2018). Libraries were prepared through the immunoSEQ multiplex PCR assay. The immuneACCESS repertoire file appears here via TCRdb, limited to in-frame rearrangements. These files lack a portion of the clones; in checked studies, under half of the deficit traces to unresolved V genes, and the cause of the others is not known. A total of tens of thousands of clones appear in this sample, approximately 95% of them only once. 2.5% to 3.5% of the sample is held by the ten biggest clonotypes. Comment on this clone: The target of this receptor is not known. Per-base quality was not reported, and no clone a single base away is much larger than it.

Measured from the cysteine to the phenylalanine, the CDR3 is 15 residues long. Of the read, only the CDR3 DNA is kept; its 45 bases are in frame from base 1. Looking up the germline V gene yields CDR1 MNHNS and CDR2 SASEGT. The germline V end is reduced by 6 bases and the J end by 1 base; junction bases left unmatched: 8. The TCR was taken from a human donor in good health. Some clones in this sample may be carry-over from other donors' samples. Material: PBMCs. This sequence uses TRBV6-1 and TRBJ2-7; 8 of the junction bases match TRBD1. The DNA sequence is as follows: TGTGCCAGCAGCCGGGGGCGACAGGGGTCCTACGAGCAGTACTTC. The translation is CASSRGRQGSYEQYF.